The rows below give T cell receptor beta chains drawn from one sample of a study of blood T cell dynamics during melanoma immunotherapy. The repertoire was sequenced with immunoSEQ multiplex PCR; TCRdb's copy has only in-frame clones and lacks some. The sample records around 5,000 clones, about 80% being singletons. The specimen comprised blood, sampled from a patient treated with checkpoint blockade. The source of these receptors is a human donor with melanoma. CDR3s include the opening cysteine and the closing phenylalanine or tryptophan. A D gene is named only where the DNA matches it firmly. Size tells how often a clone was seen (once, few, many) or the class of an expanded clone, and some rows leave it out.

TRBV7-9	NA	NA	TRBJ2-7	CASSLTGNSYEQYF	TGTGCCAGCAGCTTAACCGGCAACTCCTACGAGCAGTACTTC
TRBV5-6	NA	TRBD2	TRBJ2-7	CASSLGVSGTTYEQYF	TGTGCCAGCAGCTTGGGAGTCAGCGGGACCACCTACGAGCAGTACTTC
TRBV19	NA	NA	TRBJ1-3	CASSSSDTKYSGNTIYF	TGTGCCAGTAGTTCGAGTGACACCAAATACTCTGGAAACACCATATATTTT
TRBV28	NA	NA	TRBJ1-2	CATSGTYKAGYTF	TGTGCCACCTCAGGGACCTACAAGGCTGGCTACACCTTC
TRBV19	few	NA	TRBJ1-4	CASTPQGTNEKLFF	TGTGCCAGTACCCCACAGGGAACTAATGAAAAACTGTTTTTT
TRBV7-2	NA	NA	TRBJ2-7	CASSSLSYEQYF	TGTGCCAGCAGCTCCCTTTCTTACGAGCAGTACTTC
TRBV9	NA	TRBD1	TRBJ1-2	CASSPRTGNYGYTF	TGTGCCAGCAGCCCCCGGACAGGCAACTATGGCTACACCTTC
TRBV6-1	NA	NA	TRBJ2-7	CASSTRFGQPSRF	TGTGCCAGCAGTACTCGATTTGGACAACCCAGTCGCTTC
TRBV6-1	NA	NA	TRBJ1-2	CASSAPGIDYGYTF	TGTGCCAGCAGTGCTCCCGGGATAGACTATGGCTACACCTTC
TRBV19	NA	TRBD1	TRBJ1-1	CASSRGQGALMNTEAFF	TGTGCCAGTAGTAGGGGACAGGGGGCCCTCATGAACACTGAAGCTTTCTTT
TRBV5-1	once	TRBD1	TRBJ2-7	CASSWSPGGEQYF	TGCGCCAGCAGCTGGTCCCCAGGGGGCGAGCAGTACTTC
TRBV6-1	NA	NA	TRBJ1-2	CASSGRNYGYTF	TGTGCCAGCAGTGGCAGAAACTATGGCTACACCTTC
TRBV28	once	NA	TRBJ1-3	CASSTGKNTIYF	TGTGCCAGCAGCACGGGAAAAAACACCATATATTTT
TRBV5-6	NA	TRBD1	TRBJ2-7	CASSLGTGRTYEQYF	TGTGCCAGCAGCTTGGGGACAGGGCGAACCTACGAGCAGTACTTC
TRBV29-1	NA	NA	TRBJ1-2	CSVDYKQSMAGYTF	TGCAGCGTTGATTACAAACAATCTATGGCTGGCTACACCTTC
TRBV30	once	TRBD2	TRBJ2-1	CAWSLGGTSEFEQFF	TGTGCCTGGAGCCTGGGCGGGACTAGCGAATTTGAGCAGTTCTTC
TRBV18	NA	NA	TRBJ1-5	CASSPAGNSNQPQHF	TGTGCCAGCTCACCAGCGGGCAATAGCAATCAGCCCCAGCATTTT
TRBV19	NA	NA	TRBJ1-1	CASSIAQQIWGRVPNTEAFF	TGTGCCAGTAGTATAGCACAGCAGATATGGGGGAGGGTTCCCAACACTGAAGCTTTCTTT
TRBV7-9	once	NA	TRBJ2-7	CASTGTYEQYF	TGTGCCAGCACAGGCACCTACGAGCAGTACTTC
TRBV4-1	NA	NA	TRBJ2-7	CASSQDLSGGSPYEQYF	TGCGCCAGCAGCCAAGATTTATCGGGGGGCTCCCCCTACGAGCAGTACTTC
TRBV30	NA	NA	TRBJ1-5	CAWSVRGNQPQHF	TGTGCCTGGAGTGTACGAGGTAATCAGCCCCAGCATTTT
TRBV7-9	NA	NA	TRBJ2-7	CASSLRLGSYEQYF	TGTGCCAGCAGCTTACGGCTCGGATCCTACGAGCAGTACTTC
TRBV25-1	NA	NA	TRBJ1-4	CASSESRGQAEKLFF	TGTGCCAGCAGTGAGTCCAGGGGCCAGGCGGAAAAACTGTTTTTT
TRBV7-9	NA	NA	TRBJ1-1	CASRTPGRDTEAFF	TGTGCCAGCAGAACCCCGGGCAGGGACACTGAAGCTTTCTTT